Presented here are 5 T cell receptor beta chains from one specimen sequenced in a study of post-analysis software for immune sequencing data. Findings and caveats of the study: Among 4 or 5 TRBV segments more frequent in patients than controls were TRBV5-6, TRBV5-1 and TRBV20-1.

These receptors are not linked to any known antigen. Each TCR beta cDNA library carried unique molecular identifiers. TCRdb re-called the PCR reads through MiXCR, storing one row per CDR3 protein. The profile shows 650,000 to 900,000 distinct CDR3 sequences, about 43% of them singletons. Sequenced material: blood. The receptors come from a girl aged 10 to 17 with multiple sclerosis.

The chain employs TRBV5-1 and TRBJ1-2; D remains unclear. The V gene's germline CDR1 is SGHRS and CDR2 YFSETQ. The CDR3 contains 13 residues. V shed 0 bases and J shed 7 bases, with 10 bases lying between them. The CDR3, as DNA: TGCGCCAGCAGCTTGGAACAGTACGCTGGCTACACCTTC. Its protein product is CASSLEQYAGYTF.

The rearrangement uses TRBV11-2 and TRBJ2-4; 8 positions agree with TRBD1. With V trimmed by 1 base and J by 1 base, 3 bases remained unmatched. The CDR3 contains 16 residues. Germline lookup yields CDR1 SGHAT and CDR2 FQNNGV. Written as DNA, the CDR3 is TGTGCCAGCAGCTTAGGGCAGGGGGCCGCCAAAAACATTCAGTACTTC. This translates into CASSLGQGAAKNIQYF.

The chain combines TRBV28 with TRBJ2-6; D is perhaps TRBD1 (6 bases). The CDR3 runs 17 residues. V was shortened by 0 bases and J by 0 bases, with 9 bases between the two germline ends. Germline CDR1 MDHEN, CDR2 SYDVKM. In DNA, the CDR3 is TGTGCCAGCAGTTTATGGACGGACAGCTCTGGGGCCAACGTCCTGACTTTC. Protein: CASSLWTDSSGANVLTF. The full variable domain, in which reference TRBV28 and TRBJ2-6 provide the parts outside the CDR3, is DVKVTQSSRYLVKRTGEKVFLECVQDMDHENMFWYRQDPGLGLRLIYFSYDVKMKEKGDIPEGYSVSREKKERFSLILESASTNQTSMYLCASSLWTDSSGANVLTFGAGSRLTVL.

The rearrangement joins TRBV28 to TRBJ1-5; 10 bases are a match to TRBD1. Germline V gene lookup returns CDR1 MDHEN and CDR2 SYDVKM. The V and J ends lost 9 bases and 1 base, in that order; junction bases with no gene match: 9. This CDR3 has 16 amino acids. CDR3 DNA: TGTGCCAGTGATGACAGGGGGCAGACGAGCAATCAGCCCCAGCATTTT. Translation: CASDDRGQTSNQPQHF.

In this sample, this clonotype turned up a few times. The J gene is TRBJ2-7, the V gene TRBV4-1; D is perhaps TRBD1 (5 bases). The germline V gene has CDR1 MGHRA and CDR2 YSYEKL. V gave up 0 bases and J gave up 7 bases, with 13 bases separating them. The CDR3 consists of 14 residues. The CDR3 nucleotides are TGCGCCAGCAGCCAAGACCAGGGAAGGTGGGAGCAGTACTTC. Translation: CASSQDQGRWEQYF.